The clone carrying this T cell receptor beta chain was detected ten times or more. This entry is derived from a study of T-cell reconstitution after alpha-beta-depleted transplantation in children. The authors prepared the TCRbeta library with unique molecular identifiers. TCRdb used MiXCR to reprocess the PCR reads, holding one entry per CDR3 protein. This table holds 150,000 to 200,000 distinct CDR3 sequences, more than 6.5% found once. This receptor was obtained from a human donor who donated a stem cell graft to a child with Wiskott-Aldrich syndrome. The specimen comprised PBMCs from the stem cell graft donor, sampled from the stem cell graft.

CDR3 sequence reads: CASKPSLAGSYNEQFF. CDR3 sequence (DNA): TGTGCCAGCAAACCCAGTTTAGCGGGTTCCTACAATGAGCAGTTCTTC. V gene TRBV12-3 or TRBV12-4 combines with J gene TRBJ2-1, with 7 bases that match TRBD2. With 7 bases clipped from V and 1 base from J, the junction kept 10 bases outside the gene matches. This CDR3 has 16 residues.